This TCR beta chain was sequenced in a study of shared clonotypes between healthy human individuals. Each sorted subset replicate got 200 ng genomic DNA, tens of thousands of genomes. This table comes from immunoSEQ multiplex PCR, and its TCRdb copy is limited to in-frame clones, with some not included. Of a few million clones in the sample, 90% to 97% are singletons; the top ten hold roughly 0.13%. Comments on this clone: Antigen specificity is unknown.

This CDR3 is built from 14 residues. The V gene lost 3 bases and the J gene lost 1 base, with 8 bases spanning the gap. CDR1 and CDR2 from the germline V gene are SNHLY and FYNNEI. CD45RA-negative memory and CD45RA+ naive subsets were split from the CD4+ cells. Study findings and constraints: Rarefaction exposed incomplete sorted-subset sequencing despite large depth. Naive subsets generally exceeded memory subsets in estimated richness.

The source of this sequence is a man younger than 35 in good health. V usage is TRBV2 and J usage is TRBJ2-3, with D perhaps assigned TRBD1 or TRBD2 (5 bases each). Specimen: naive CD4+ T cells sorted from blood. The subset denotes: CD45RA+ positively selected. CDR3 amino acids: CASSDGTRTDTQYF. In DNA form, the CDR3 reads TGTGCCAGCAGTGACGGGACCCGCACAGATACGCAGTATTTT.